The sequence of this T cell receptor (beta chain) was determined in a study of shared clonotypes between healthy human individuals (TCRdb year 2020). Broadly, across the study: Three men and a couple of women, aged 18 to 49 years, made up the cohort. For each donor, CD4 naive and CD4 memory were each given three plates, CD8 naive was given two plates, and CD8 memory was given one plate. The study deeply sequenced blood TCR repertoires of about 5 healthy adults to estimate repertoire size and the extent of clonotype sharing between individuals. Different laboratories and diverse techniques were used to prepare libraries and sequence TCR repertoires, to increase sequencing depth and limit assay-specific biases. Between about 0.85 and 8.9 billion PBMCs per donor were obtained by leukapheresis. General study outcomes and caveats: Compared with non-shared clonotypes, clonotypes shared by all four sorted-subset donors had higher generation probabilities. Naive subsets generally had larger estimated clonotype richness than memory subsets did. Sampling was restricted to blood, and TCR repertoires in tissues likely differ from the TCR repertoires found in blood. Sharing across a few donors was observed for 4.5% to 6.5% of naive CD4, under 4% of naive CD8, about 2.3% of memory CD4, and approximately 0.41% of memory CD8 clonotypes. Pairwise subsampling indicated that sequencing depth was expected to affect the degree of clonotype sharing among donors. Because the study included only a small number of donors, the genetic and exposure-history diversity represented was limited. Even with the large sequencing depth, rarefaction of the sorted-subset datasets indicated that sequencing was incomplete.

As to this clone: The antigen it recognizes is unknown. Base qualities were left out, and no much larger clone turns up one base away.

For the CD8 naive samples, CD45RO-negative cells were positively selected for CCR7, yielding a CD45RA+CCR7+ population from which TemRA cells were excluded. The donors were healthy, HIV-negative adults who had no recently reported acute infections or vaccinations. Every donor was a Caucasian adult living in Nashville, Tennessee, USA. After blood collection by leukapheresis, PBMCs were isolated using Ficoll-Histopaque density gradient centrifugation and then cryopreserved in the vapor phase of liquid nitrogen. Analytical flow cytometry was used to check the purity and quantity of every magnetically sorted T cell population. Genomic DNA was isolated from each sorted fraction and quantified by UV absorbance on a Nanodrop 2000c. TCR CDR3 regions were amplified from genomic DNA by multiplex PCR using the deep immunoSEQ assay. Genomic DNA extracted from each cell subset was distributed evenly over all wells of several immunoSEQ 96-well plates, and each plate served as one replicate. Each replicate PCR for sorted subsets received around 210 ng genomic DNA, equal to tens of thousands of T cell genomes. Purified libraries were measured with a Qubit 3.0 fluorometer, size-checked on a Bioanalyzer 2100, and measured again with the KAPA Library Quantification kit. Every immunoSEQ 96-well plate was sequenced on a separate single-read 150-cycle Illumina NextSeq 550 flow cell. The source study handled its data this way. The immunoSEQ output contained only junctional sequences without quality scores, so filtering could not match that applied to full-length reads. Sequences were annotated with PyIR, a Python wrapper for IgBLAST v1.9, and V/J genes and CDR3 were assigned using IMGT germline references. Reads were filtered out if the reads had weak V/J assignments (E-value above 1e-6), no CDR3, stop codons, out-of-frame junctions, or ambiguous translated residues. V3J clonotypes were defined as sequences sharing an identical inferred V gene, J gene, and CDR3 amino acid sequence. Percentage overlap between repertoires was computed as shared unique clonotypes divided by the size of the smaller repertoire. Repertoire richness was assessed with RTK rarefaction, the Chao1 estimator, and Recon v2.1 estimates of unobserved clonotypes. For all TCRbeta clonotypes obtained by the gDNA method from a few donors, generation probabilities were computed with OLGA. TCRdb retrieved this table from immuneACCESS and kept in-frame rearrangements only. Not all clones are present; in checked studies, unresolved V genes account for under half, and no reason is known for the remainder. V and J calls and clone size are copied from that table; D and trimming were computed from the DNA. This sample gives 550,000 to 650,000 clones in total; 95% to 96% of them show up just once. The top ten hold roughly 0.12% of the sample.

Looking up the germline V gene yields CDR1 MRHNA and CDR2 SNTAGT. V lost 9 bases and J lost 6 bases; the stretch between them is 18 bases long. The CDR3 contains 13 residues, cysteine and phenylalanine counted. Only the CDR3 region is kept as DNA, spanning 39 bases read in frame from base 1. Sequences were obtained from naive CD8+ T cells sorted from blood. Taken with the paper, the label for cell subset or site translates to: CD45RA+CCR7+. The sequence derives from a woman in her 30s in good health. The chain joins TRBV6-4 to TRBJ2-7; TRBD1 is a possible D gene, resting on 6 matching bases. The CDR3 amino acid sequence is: CARTGQLEVEQYF. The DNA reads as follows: TGTGCCAGAACAGGACAGCTCGAGGTCGAGCAGTACTTC.